The 19 T cell receptor beta chains in this list originate from one sample, sequenced in a study of T cell changes during pregnancy in multiple sclerosis (dated by TCRdb to about 2019). Library generation was performed with the immunoSEQ multiplex PCR assay. What TCRdb holds here is the immuneACCESS table cut down to in-frame rearrangements. Part of the clones is not present; checked against another copy, under half of the missing clones reflect an unresolved V gene, and the others are unexplained. A total of about 31,000 clones appear in this sample, under 95% of them only once. Jointly, the top ten make up 0.35% to 0.5% of the sample. Sample: CD4+ T cells from peripheral blood mononuclear cells, taken in the second trimester of pregnancy. Receptor source: a female donor with multiple sclerosis, enrolled in a pregnancy study.

This sequence joins TRBV15 and TRBJ1-5; 7 bases map to TRBD1. The CDR3 has 15 amino acids. Germline CDR1 reads LNHNV; CDR2 reads YYDKDF (reference sequence). Trimming took 0 bases from V and 5 from J; bases not matched to a gene: 4. For the CDR3, the DNA is TGTGCCACCAGCAGAGATCAGGGGGGTTATCAGCCCCAGCATTTT. The encoded protein is CATSRDQGGYQPQHF. Variable domain in full (rest from reference TRBV15 and TRBJ1-5): DAMVIQNPRYQVTQFGKPVTLSCSQTLNHNVMYWYQQKSSQAPKLLFHYYDKDFNNEADTPDNFQSRRPNTSFCFLDIRSPGLGDTAMYLCATSRDQGGYQPQHFGDGTRLSIL.

A remark on this clone: The same CDR3 also results from other DNA sequences found in this sample. V gene TRBV6-5 combines with J gene TRBJ2-5, with D perhaps TRBD1 (5 bases). The V gene lost 4 bases and the J gene lost 5 bases, with 17 bases spanning the gap. The CDR3 runs to 15 residues. Germline V gene sequence: CDR1 MNHEY, CDR2 SVGAGI. The CDR3 bases are TGTGCCAGCAGTTTGACGCAGGGCCCTGGGGAGACCCAGTACTTC. Translated: CASSLTQGPGETQYF.

The CDR3 here is CASSEQGNVGSEQYF. Written as DNA, the CDR3 is TGTGCCAGCAGTGAACAGGGGAATGTAGGCTCCGAGCAGTACTTC. The V gene is TRBV6-1, the J gene TRBJ2-7; D is possibly TRBD1 (6 bases). Germline CDR1 and CDR2: MNHNS and SASEGT. The ends were cut back, 2 bases at V and 6 bases at J, with 17 bases in the middle. The CDR3 has 15 amino acids.

V usage is TRBV18 and J usage is TRBJ1-1; 10 nucleotides align to TRBD1. Losses at the gene ends were 2 bases for V and 0 bases for J; bases not matched to a gene: 6. The CDR3 loop spans 17 amino acids. Germline-derived CDR1 and CDR2 are KGHSH and LQKENI. CDR3 bases: TGTGCCAGCTCACCAGGTCGGACAGGGGGATTGAACACTGAAGCTTTCTTT. Translated: CASSPGRTGGLNTEAFF.

The chain carries TRBV9 and TRBJ1-5; D may be TRBD1 (6 bases). V was trimmed by 3 bases and J by 0 bases, leaving 19 bases between them. Per the germline V gene, CDR1 is SGDLS and CDR2 is YYNGEE. CDR3 length: 18 amino acids. Here the CDR3 reads CASSGESGGGGSNQPQHF. CDR3 nucleotides: TGTGCCAGCAGCGGAGAATCCGGGGGCGGGGGTAGCAATCAGCCCCAGCATTTT.

The chain combines TRBV28 with TRBJ1-5; 8 nucleotides line up with TRBD1. Germline CDR1 MDHEN, CDR2 SYDVKM. V shed 6 bases, J shed 0 bases, and the junction held 4 bases outside the gene matches. The CDR3 contains 15 residues. The CDR3 reads CASSSDRGSNQPQHF. The CDR3 bases are TGTGCCAGCAGCTCCGACAGGGGTAGCAATCAGCCCCAGCATTTT.

This chain connects TRBV7-6 to TRBJ2-1; 11 positions match TRBD2. Germline CDR1 SGHVS, CDR2 FNYEAQ. The CDR3 spans 14 residues. The junction had 4 bases not matched to a gene; V was cut back by 5 bases and J by 7 bases. The DNA for the CDR3 is TGTGCCAGCAGCGGACTAGCGGGTTCGAATGAGCAGTTCTTC. It is translated as CASSGLAGSNEQFF.

The chain has TRBV5-8 and TRBJ1-4; 7 nucleotides match TRBD1. With V trimmed by 4 bases and J by 0 bases, 3 bases remained unmatched. The CDR3 is 15 residues long. CDR1 and CDR2 from the germline V gene are SGHTS and YDEGEE. The CDR3 sequence is CASSLGQPTNEKLFF. The DNA for the CDR3 is TGTGCCAGCAGCCTGGGACAGCCAACTAATGAAAAACTGTTTTTT.

This clone was detected only once. The rearrangement links TRBV5-1 to TRBJ2-5; 7 bases agree with TRBD1. CDR3 length equals 14 residues. V trimming: 8 bases; J trimming: 1 base; junction bases outside the gene matches: 8. CDR1 and CDR2 from the germline V gene are SGHRS and YFSETQ. The CDR3 region has the DNA TGCGCCAGTACCCGAGGACAGGCCCAAGAGACCCAGTACTTC. Amino acids: CASTRGQAQETQYF.

The rearrangement links TRBV19 to TRBJ1-5; D not resolved. The CDR3 sequence is 12 residues long. Germline V lookup: CDR1 LNHDA, CDR2 SQIVND (reference sequence). The ends were cut back, 3 bases at V and 7 bases at J, with 7 bases in the middle. CDR3: CASSIGNQPQHF. The CDR3 DNA reads TGTGCCAGTAGTATCGGGAACCAGCCCCAGCATTTT.

The J gene is TRBJ1-2, the V gene TRBV10-2; D remains unclear. CDR3 length equals 13 residues. Germline CDR1 is WSHSY and CDR2 is SAAADI. The V end was cut by 4 bases, the J end by 4 bases, with 10 bases between. CDR3 nucleotides: TGCGCCAGCAGTGTTCTCGGAGCCTATGGCTACACCTTC. Its protein is CASSVLGAYGYTF.

The J gene is TRBJ1-5, the V gene TRBV11-2; the match to TRBD1 covers 10 bases. The CDR3 runs to 15 residues. Germline V gene sequence: CDR1 SGHAT, CDR2 FQNNGV. V shed 3 bases, J shed 3 bases, and the junction held 2 bases outside the gene matches. CDR3 in amino acids: CASSLGQGPNQPQHF. The CDR3 nucleotides read TGTGCCAGCAGCTTGGGACAGGGGCCCAATCAGCCCCAGCATTTT.

CDR3 amino acids: CASSAPWSRETQYF. For the CDR3, the DNA is TGTGCCAGCAGCGCCCCATGGAGCAGAGAGACCCAGTACTTC. This sequence joins TRBV7-7 and TRBJ2-5; D ambiguous. Germline V gene data show CDR1 as SSHAT and CDR2 as FNYEAQ (reference sequence). The CDR3 is 14 amino acids. Trimming took off 5 bases at V and 4 bases at J, with 14 bases between the two ends.

The chain recombines TRBV4-1 with TRBJ2-1; 7 bases map to TRBD1. Trimming took 0 bases from V and 4 from J; bases not matched to a gene: 6. Per the germline V gene, CDR1 is MGHRA and CDR2 is YSYEKL. This CDR3 is 16 amino acids long. For the CDR3, the DNA is TGCGCCAGCAGCCAAGACGACAGGGAATATTACAATGAGCAGTTCTTC. Its translation: CASSQDDREYYNEQFF.

The chain joins TRBV21-1 to TRBJ2-7; TRBD1 is taken as the D call from the table, unchecked against the DNA. TRBV21-1 is labeled a pseudogene. The CDR3 consists of 16 residues. CDR3 residues: CASSNLQGLRSYEQYF. The CDR3 DNA follows: TGTGCCAGCAGCAACCTGCAGGGCCTTCGCTCCTACGAGCAGTACTTC.

This chain connects TRBV4-2 to TRBJ2-7, with 7 nucleotides matching TRBD1. Germline values: CDR1 LGHNA, CDR2 YNFKEQ. This CDR3 comprises 14 residues. V was pared by 0 bases and J by 3 bases, with 2 bases of the junction left unmatched. The CDR3 loop reads CASSQEGTDYEQYF. The CDR3 DNA sequence: TGTGCCAGCAGCCAAGAGGGGACAGACTACGAGCAGTACTTC.

This clone was observed once. This chain connects TRBV10-3 to TRBJ2-5, with TRBD2 matching 14 bases. CDR1 is ENHRY, CDR2 SYGVKD, per germline. The CDR3 runs 15 residues. Trimming at V came to 4 bases and at J to 3 bases, leaving 1 base not matched to a gene. The CDR3 sequence is CAISGLAGGEETQYF. In DNA, the CDR3 is TGTGCCATCAGTGGACTAGCGGGAGGGGAAGAGACCCAGTACTTC.

This clone was detected once. The J gene is TRBJ1-4, the V gene TRBV5-1, with 8 bases identical to TRBD1. Trimming cost V 4 bases and J 7 bases; bases outside gene matches: 3. The CDR3 is 13 residues long. CDR1 SGHRS and CDR2 YFSETQ come from the germline V gene. This CDR3 reads CASSLGQGEKLFF. CDR3 bases: TGCGCCAGCAGCCTCGGACAGGGTGAAAAACTGTTTTTT.

The genes are TRBV19 and TRBJ2-5; D not certain. The CDR3 extends over 13 amino acids. The V end lost 5 bases, the J end lost 5 bases, and 12 bases lay between the germline ends. Germline CDR1 is LNHDA and CDR2 is SQIVND (reference sequence). The CDR3 spells CASSASVRETQYF. As DNA, the CDR3 is TGTGCCAGTAGTGCGAGTGTGCGCGAGACCCAGTACTTC.